This TCR beta chain originates from a study of prognosis after radiotherapy for stage I lung cancer. Study overall: While about 15 patients showed no significant progression after radiotherapy, four developed distant metastases at a median of about 7 months.

The TCR beta CDR3 region was amplified from genomic DNA, with two rounds of multiplex PCR being used for the amplification. Primers targeting each individual TRBV and TRBJ gene were applied in first-round PCR. One entry per CDR3 protein results from TCRdb running MiXCR on the multiplex PCR reads. The sample holds approximately 26,000 distinct CDR3 sequences, approximately 40% seen once. As regards this clonotype: A read error is likely here: a far larger clone is one base away.

Sequenced here: PBMCs, sampled before or after stereotactic body radiation therapy (not recorded which). The TCR sequence derives from a donor at least 50 years old with non-small cell lung cancer.

The CDR3 DNA sequence: TGTGCCAGCACCCCCGTGCGCTCAAGCGGGACAGATACGCAGTATTTT. Protein: CASTPVRSSGTDTQYF. This chain connects TRBV6-4 to TRBJ2-3; the D gene is possibly TRBD2 (6 bases). From germline, CDR1 is MRHNA and CDR2 SNTAGT. The V end was cut by 7 bases, the J end by 3 bases, with 20 bases between. This CDR3 has 16 amino acids.